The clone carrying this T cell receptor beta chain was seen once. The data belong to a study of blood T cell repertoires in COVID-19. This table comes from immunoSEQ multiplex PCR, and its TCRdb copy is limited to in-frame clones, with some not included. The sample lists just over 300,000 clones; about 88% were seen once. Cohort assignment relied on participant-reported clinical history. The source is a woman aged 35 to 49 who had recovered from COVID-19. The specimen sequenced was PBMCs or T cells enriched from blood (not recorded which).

The chain's CDR3 is CASSKALTGTYEQYF. CDR3 coding DNA: TGTGCCAGCAGCAAAGCCTTGACGGGTACCTACGAGCAGTACTTC. V is TRBV21-1 and J is TRBJ2-7; the table's D call, TRBD2, has no DNA check behind it. TRBV21-1 is reported as a pseudogene. The CDR3 has 15 residues.